Each of the 26 T cell receptor beta chains below was sequenced from the same sample in a study of blood T cell repertoires in COVID-19. Profiled with immunoSEQ multiplex PCR; TCRdb holds only in-frame clones, not every one. This table holds fewer than 60,000 clones, approximately 87% found once. What was sequenced was peripheral blood. The receptor source for this set is a man aged 50-59 years with acute or convalescent COVID-19.

This chain uses TRBV4-1 with TRBJ2-2, with 9 bases identical to TRBD2. This CDR3 is built from 16 residues. Germline V CDR1 and CDR2: MGHRA, YSYEKL. The J segment lost 0 bases and the V segment lost 1 base, leaving 0 bases of the junction unmatched. The CDR3 sequence: CASSQGLAANTGELFF. As DNA, the CDR3 is TGCGCCAGCAGCCAAGGACTAGCGGCGAACACCGGGGAGCTGTTTTTT.

The chain employs TRBV7-8 and TRBJ2-6; a possible D gene is TRBD2 (5 bases). The CDR3 is 16 residues long. Trimming removed 5 bases at V and 3 bases at J, with 14 bases between. Germline V lookup: CDR1 SGHVS, CDR2 FQNEAQ. CDR3 in DNA: TGTGCCAGCAGCGGAGATCGGGATTATGGGGCCAACGTCCTGACTTTC. As protein: CASSGDRDYGANVLTF.

The DNA of the CDR3 is TGTGCCACCAGCAGAGAGGCCAGAATTCACGAAAAACTGTTTTTT. Translation: CATSREARIHEKLFF. This chain links TRBV15 with TRBJ1-4; D is unclear. The length of the CDR3 is 15 residues. From germline, CDR1 is LNHNV and CDR2 YYDKDF (reference sequence). Trimming cost V 0 bases and J 8 bases, with 13 bases left between them.

The chain employs TRBV5-4 and TRBJ1-6, with TRBD1 matching 7 bases. The CDR3 sequence is 17 residues long. J gave up 0 bases and V 4 bases, and 7 bases lay outside the gene matches. Per germline, CDR1 SGHNT and CDR2 YYREEE (reference sequence). CDR3 nucleotides: TGTGCCAGCAGCGAAGACAGGGCCAGCTCCTATAATTCACCCCTCCACTTT. It specifies CASSEDRASSYNSPLHF.

CDR3 sequence: CASSVRGATNEKLFF. The DNA for the CDR3 is TGTGCCAGCAGCGTTCGCGGCGCAACTAATGAAAAACTGTTTTTT. The chain employs TRBV9 and TRBJ1-4; D is unresolved. V shed 2 bases and J shed 0 bases, with 8 bases lying between them. CDR1 and CDR2 (germline): SGDLS, YYNGEE. This CDR3 is 15 amino acids long.

V usage is TRBV4-1 and J usage is TRBJ2-1; 11 nucleotides line up with TRBD2. The length of the CDR3 is 14 residues. V was clipped by 8 bases and J by 3 bases; unmatched bases: 3. The V gene's germline CDR1 is MGHRA and CDR2 YSYEKL. Here the CDR3 DNA reads TGCGCCAGCCTGGGGACTAGCGGCTACAATGAGCAGTTCTTC. Translation gives CASLGTSGYNEQFF.

V and J are TRBV7-8 and TRBJ2-2, with 7 bases lining up with TRBD2. V dropped 10 bases and J dropped 1; count of bases not matched to a gene: 3. The CDR3 totals 13 residues. CDR1 and CDR2 from the germline V gene are SGHVS and FQNEAQ. The CDR3 protein is CAISGGNTGELFF. The CDR3 DNA is TGTGCCATTTCGGGGGGGAACACCGGGGAGCTGTTTTTT.

The rearrangement uses TRBV9 and TRBJ1-4, with D possibly matching TRBD1 (5 bases). Trimming shortened V by 0 bases and J by 4 bases, and 19 bases separated the two germline ends. The CDR3 has 18 amino acids. The germline gives CDR1 SGDLS, CDR2 YYNGEE. The CDR3 loop is CASSVAPSRGTGNEKLFF. CDR3 DNA: TGTGCCAGCAGCGTAGCCCCAAGTCGGGGGACGGGTAATGAAAAACTGTTTTTT.

The V gene is TRBV30, the J gene TRBJ1-5; D not certain. The V and J ends lost 5 bases and 0 bases respectively, with 8 bases between them. Germline V CDR1 and CDR2: GTSNPN, SVGIG (reference sequence). The CDR3 totals 13 residues. CDR3: CAWAINSNQPQHF. CDR3 coding DNA: TGTGCCTGGGCTATTAATAGCAATCAGCCCCAGCATTTT.

The CDR3 is CASSPNSNSGANVLTF. The CDR3 bases are TGTGCCAGCTCACCGAACAGTAACTCTGGGGCCAACGTCCTGACTTTC. The rearrangement links TRBV18 to TRBJ2-6; D not certain. The CDR3 sequence is 16 residues long. With 3 bases removed from V and 0 bases from J, the gap between germline ends came to 9 bases. Germline V gene sequence: CDR1 KGHSH, CDR2 LQKENI.

V gene TRBV7-3 combines with J gene TRBJ2-1; TRBD2 might be the D (6 bases). The CDR3 runs 15 residues. Deletions cut 6 bases from V and 4 bases from J, with 16 bases between. CDR1 is SGHTA, CDR2 FQGTGA, per germline. The CDR3 DNA is TGTGCCAGCAGTCCTGCCGGGACTCCTTACAATGAGCAGTTCTTC. It encodes CASSPAGTPYNEQFF. Full variable domain (remainder filled in from reference TRBV7-3 and TRBJ2-1): GAGVSQTPSNKVTEKGKYVELRCDPISGHTALYWYRQSLGQGPEFLIYFQGTGAADDSGLPNDRFFAVRPEGSVSTLKIQRTERGDSAVYLCASSPAGTPYNEQFFGPGTRLTVL.

The chain links TRBV5-4 to TRBJ2-1, with 8 bases identical to TRBD2. The V and J ends lost 0 bases and 6 bases, in that order; junction bases with no gene match: 5. The germline V gene encodes CDR1 SGHNT and CDR2 YYREEE (reference sequence). The CDR3 contains 15 residues. The CDR3 region has the DNA TGTGCCAGCAGCTTGGTATCCCTAGCGGGCAATGAGCAGTTCTTC. Its protein is CASSLVSLAGNEQFF.

This sequence joins TRBV7-2 and TRBJ2-7; TRBD2 matches at 9 bases. Germline V gives CDR1 SGHTA, CDR2 FQGNSA. The CDR3 sequence is 17 residues long. J was trimmed by 2 bases and V by 5 bases; bases with no gene match: 13. CDR3 nucleotides: TGTGCCAGCAGCCCAGCGTCTAGCGGGGTAATTGCCTACGAGCAGTACTTC. Residues: CASSPASSGVIAYEQYF.

This clone was found once. V and J are TRBV6-5 and TRBJ2-3, with D possibly matching TRBD1 (5 bases). Germline CDR1 and CDR2: MNHEY and SVGAGI. The V end was cut by 8 bases, the J end by 1 base, with 7 bases between. There are 12 residues in the CDR3. CDR3 amino acids: CASCRGTDTQYF. The CDR3 DNA reads TGTGCCAGCTGCAGGGGCACAGATACGCAGTATTTT.

The J gene is TRBJ1-2, the V gene TRBV5-6; a possible D gene is TRBD1 (6 bases). This CDR3 is built from 13 residues. Per the germline V gene, CDR1 is SGHDT and CDR2 is YYEEEE. V lost 2 bases and J lost 7, with 12 bases in between. For the CDR3, the DNA is TGTGCCAGCAGCTTCACGGGGGGCGGTGGCTACACCTTC. Residues: CASSFTGGGGYTF.

The chain employs TRBV7-2 and TRBJ1-2; 8 nucleotides agree with TRBD1. The CDR3 spans 15 residues. Germline CDR1 and CDR2: SGHTA and FQGNSA. V shed 5 bases, J shed 4 bases, and the junction held 9 bases outside the gene matches. Written as DNA, the CDR3 is TGTGCCAGCAGCATTAGGACAGGGAACCCCTATGGCTACACCTTC. It specifies CASSIRTGNPYGYTF.

This clone came up a few times. CDR3: CASSDWDRGYEQYF. For the CDR3, the DNA is TGCGCCAGCAGTGATTGGGACAGGGGGTACGAGCAGTACTTC. V and J are TRBV10-2 and TRBJ2-7; 11 bases match TRBD1. The CDR3 has 14 residues. V gave up 3 bases and J gave up 4 bases; unmatched junction bases: 2. Germline V gives CDR1 WSHSY, CDR2 SAAADI.

The chain employs TRBV27 and TRBJ2-1, with a possible D match to TRBD2 (6 bases). Germline-derived CDR1 and CDR2 are MNHEY and SMNVEV (reference sequence). The CDR3 runs to 13 residues. V dropped 5 bases and J dropped 4 bases, with 9 bases sitting between them. This chain's CDR3 is CASSMGGYNEQFF. In DNA form, the CDR3 reads TGTGCCAGCAGTATGGGAGGATACAATGAGCAGTTCTTC.

The J gene is TRBJ2-1, the V gene TRBV5-8; TRBD2 agrees at 14 bases. The CDR3 spans 15 residues. CDR1 SGHTS and CDR2 YDEGEE come from the germline V gene. Trimming took 3 bases from V and 9 from J; bases not matched to a gene: 5. CDR3 amino acids: CASSSGLAGVSEQFF. The CDR3 DNA reads as TGTGCCAGCAGCTCGGGACTAGCGGGAGTAAGTGAGCAGTTCTTC.

The chain uses TRBV13 and TRBJ2-7; D is possibly TRBD2 (6 bases). Germline V gene sequence: CDR1 PRHDT, CDR2 FYEKMQ (reference sequence). CDR3 size: 13 residues. V lost 3 bases, J lost 2 bases, and 8 bases lay in between. This CDR3 reads CASSFGSPYEQYF. CDR3 nucleotide sequence: TGTGCCAGCAGCTTCGGGAGTCCCTACGAGCAGTACTTC.

This chain links TRBV7-9 with TRBJ2-3, with TRBD2 matching over 8 bases. With V trimmed by 6 bases and J by 3 bases, 5 bases remained unmatched. The CDR3 runs to 14 residues. Germline values: CDR1 SEHNR, CDR2 FQNEAQ (reference sequence). The CDR3 loop reads CASRVTSGTDTQYF. The DNA for the CDR3 is TGTGCCAGCAGGGTAACTAGCGGTACAGATACGCAGTATTTT.

This chain joins TRBV30 and TRBJ1-1, with D hard to call. This CDR3 contains 15 residues. The germline gives CDR1 GTSNPN, CDR2 SVGIG (reference sequence). Trimming left V 4 bases short and J 3 bases short, with 18 bases between. In DNA form, the CDR3 reads TGTGCCTGGAAGTGGGGATGGGGAGGAGACACTGAAGCTTTCTTT. It is translated as CAWKWGWGGDTEAFF.

This chain uses TRBV10-3 with TRBJ2-5, with D tentatively TRBD2 (5 bases). Trimming removed 6 bases at V and 3 bases at J, with 11 bases between. This CDR3 is built from 13 residues. Germline CDR1 ENHRY, CDR2 SYGVKD. The CDR3 reads CAIRETTKETQYF. In DNA, the CDR3 is TGTGCCATCAGAGAGACTACAAAAGAGACCCAGTACTTC.

V usage is TRBV9 and J usage is TRBJ1-2, with 7 bases identical to TRBD1. The CDR3 covers 13 residues. After removal of 2 bases from V and 3 bases from J, the junction contained 1 base not matched to a gene. Germline V lookup: CDR1 SGDLS, CDR2 YYNGEE. The CDR3 coding sequence is TGTGCCAGCAGCGTCGGGACAGACTATGGCTACACCTTC. Translated: CASSVGTDYGYTF.

V usage is TRBV27 and J usage is TRBJ2-3; no firm D call. The CDR3 has 13 amino acids. The V and J ends lost 10 bases and 2 bases respectively, with 13 bases between them. Germline CDR1 reads MNHEY; CDR2 reads SMNVEV (reference sequence). The CDR3 sequence is CATLGQYTDTQYF. CDR3 DNA: TGTGCCACCCTTGGGCAGTACACAGATACGCAGTATTTT.

This clone was seen only a few times. The chain is built from TRBV12-3 or TRBV12-4 and TRBJ1-1; D is perhaps TRBD1 (5 bases). CDR3 length equals 12 residues. V was clipped by 7 bases and J by 6 bases, with 12 bases between them. CDR3 sequence reads: CASTPGTAEAFF. DNA of the CDR3: TGTGCCAGCACCCCTGGGACTGCTGAAGCTTTCTTT.